The clone carrying this T cell receptor beta chain was seen repeatedly, ten times or more. The V end was cut by 0 bases, the J end by 8 bases, with 14 bases between. Germline V gene data show CDR1 as SGHTA and CDR2 as FQGNSA. This CDR3 is 15 amino acids long. The record originates from a study of regulatory T cells in long-lasting Graves disease. Time point noted: newly diagnosed GD, antithyroid drugs for less than 3 months. PBMCs were the source of the RNA used for TCR sequencing. Combining iRepertoire HTBI primers with Arm-PCR of CDR3 regions, the authors built TCR beta libraries. TCRdb re-analysed the multiplex PCR reads in MiXCR, keeping a single row per CDR3 protein. The data contain around 320,000 distinct CDR3 sequences, 16% of them singletons. This sample also belongs to another study, concerning T cells in Graves' hyperthyroidism and ophthalmopathy.

The sequencing used peripheral blood mononuclear cells (PBMCs), collected at new diagnosis, from a patient treated with antithyroid drugs. The rearrangement links TRBV7-2 to TRBJ2-1, with a tentative D call TRBD1 (6 bases). This receptor was taken from a man aged 40-49 years with Graves disease. CDR3 nucleotides: TGTGCCAGCAGCTTAGCACTGGACAGCCTTGATGAGCAGTTCTTC. Its protein product is CASSLALDSLDEQFF.